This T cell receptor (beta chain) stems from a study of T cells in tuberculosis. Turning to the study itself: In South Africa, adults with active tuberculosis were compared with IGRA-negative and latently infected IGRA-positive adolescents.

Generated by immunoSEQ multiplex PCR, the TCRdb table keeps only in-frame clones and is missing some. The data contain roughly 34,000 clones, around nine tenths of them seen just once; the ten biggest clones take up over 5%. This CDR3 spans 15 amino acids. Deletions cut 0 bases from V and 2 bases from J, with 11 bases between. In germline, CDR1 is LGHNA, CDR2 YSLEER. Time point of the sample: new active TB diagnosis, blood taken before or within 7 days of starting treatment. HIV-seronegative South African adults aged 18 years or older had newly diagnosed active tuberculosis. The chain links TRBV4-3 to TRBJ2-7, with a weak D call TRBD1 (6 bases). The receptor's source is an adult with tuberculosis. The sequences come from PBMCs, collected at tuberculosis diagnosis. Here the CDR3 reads CASSQERQGTYEQYF. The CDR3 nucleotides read TGCGCCAGCAGCCAAGAACGTCAGGGGACCTACGAGCAGTACTTC.